The next 9 T cell receptor beta chains were all read from a single sample in a study of tumor-infiltrating lymphocytes in primary liver carcinoma. Synthesis of TCR beta cDNA was carried out from around 500 ng total RNA with a constant-region primer. Three nested multiplex PCR rounds of slightly modified ARM-PCR generated TCR beta libraries. For roughly 10 cycles apiece, the opening two PCR rounds ran with TRBV1-TRBV30 forward primers and a C-beta reverse primer. TCRdb reanalysed the multiplex PCR reads using MiXCR and keeps one entry per CDR3 protein. The sample carries tens of thousands of distinct CDR3 sequences, around 79% recorded once. Co-extraction yielded RNA and DNA from 20-30 mg of unsorted bulk tissue. The sequenced material came from liver tumor tissue from sampling region 3. Stated subset: tumor region T3, left-lateral pole. These receptors were obtained from a man aged 35-49 years with primary liver carcinoma and hepatitis B virus infection.

This clonotype has a count of ten or more. The J gene is TRBJ2-3, the V gene TRBV6-6; TRBD2 might be the D (6 bases). V was trimmed by 4 bases and J by 1 base, leaving 12 bases between them. Germline V lookup: CDR1 MNHNY, CDR2 SVGAGI (reference sequence). The CDR3 has 15 amino acids. CDR3 in DNA: TGTGCCAGCAGTTTGGGGGGATTTGGCACAGATACGCAGTATTTT. It encodes CASSLGGFGTDTQYF.

The CDR3 spells CSARTSGRIYNEQFF. Here the CDR3 DNA reads TGCAGTGCCAGGACTAGCGGGAGGATCTACAATGAGCAGTTCTTC. The rearrangement uses TRBV20-1 and TRBJ2-1; 14 nucleotides align to TRBD2. This CDR3 has 15 amino acids. The germline CDR1 and CDR2 sequences are DFQATT and SNEGSKA (reference sequence). V gave up 6 bases and J gave up 3 bases; unmatched junction bases: 4.

Concerning this clonotype: Relative to the germline gene, one junction end is altered; a read error may explain this. V and J are TRBV12-3 or TRBV12-4 and TRBJ1-1, with 8 bases fitting TRBD1. This CDR3 comprises 12 residues. The CDR3 region is CASSRGDRGAVF. The CDR3 coding sequence is TGTGCCAGTAGCCGAGGAGACAGGGGCGCTGTCTTT.

This clonotype was observed a single time. This CDR3 fails to terminate in the conserved phenylalanine or tryptophan, so it likely reflects a read error. CDR3 in amino acids: CANSLDESYEQYI. In DNA form, the CDR3 reads TGTGCCAACAGTCTCGATGAATCCTACGAGCAGTACATC. This chain joins TRBV6-1 and TRBJ2-7; D is undetermined. Germline values: CDR1 MNHNS, CDR2 SASEGT. The CDR3 has 13 residues.

In its sample, this clonotype was seen many times. This rearrangement joins TRBV9 to TRBJ1-6; tentatively, D is TRBD1 (6 bases). Trimming took off 4 bases at V and 4 bases at J, with 12 bases between the two ends. CDR3 length: 15 amino acids. Germline CDR1 reads SGDLS; CDR2 reads YYNGEE. DNA for the CDR3: TGTGCCAGCAGCATTACGGACAGTTATAATTCACCCCTCCACTTT. Its protein is CASSITDSYNSPLHF.

Comment on this clonotype: At one of its ends the junction is not consistent with the germline gene, which may arise from a read error. The chain is built from TRBV4-1 and TRBJ2-7; tentative D call: TRBD2 (6 bases). CDR1 is MGHRA and CDR2 is YSYEKL in the germline V gene. The CDR3 is made up of 16 amino acids. This chain's CDR3 is CASSQDFSGSSFEQYF. The CDR3 DNA reads TGTGCCAGCAGCCAAGACTTTAGCGGAAGCTCCTTCGAGCAGTACTTC.

With regard to this clonotype: An end of the junction differs from the germline gene, which may be a read error. The chain carries TRBV9 and TRBJ2-3; D is ambiguous. Per the germline V gene, CDR1 is SGDLS and CDR2 is YYNGEE. This CDR3 spans 13 amino acids. In nucleotides, the CDR3 is TGTGCCAGCAGCGTAGTTAGCACAGATATGCAGTATTTT. Translating gives CASSVVSTDMQYF.

Remarks on this clonotype: One junction end does not reproduce the germline sequence, and a read error may be involved. The J gene is TRBJ2-1, the V gene TRBV11-2; 11 bases map to TRBD2. Germline-derived CDR1 and CDR2 are SGHAT and FQNNGV. This CDR3 has 15 amino acids. The CDR3 reads CASNLAGGHYNEKLF. CDR3 DNA: TGTGCCAGCAACTTAGCGGGAGGGCATTACAATGAGAAGCTCTTC.

This chain joins TRBV29-1 and TRBJ2-1; the D gene is possibly TRBD2 (5 bases). Trimming took 6 bases from V and 6 from J, leaving 18 bases between them. CDR1 is SQVTM, CDR2 ANQGSEA, per germline. The CDR3 has 14 amino acids. The CDR3 sequence is CSVVGREPFNEQFF. CDR3 nucleotides: TGCAGCGTCGTTGGACGGGAACCTTTCAATGAGCAGTTCTTC.